The next 21 T cell receptor beta chains were all read from a single sample in a study of T cell repertoires in cytomegalovirus infection. TCRdb re-derived calls from the reads in MiXCR, one entry per CDR3 protein. The data show some 320,000 distinct CDR3 sequences, around 9.5% seen once. What was sequenced was PBMCs. The receptor source for this set is a human donor in good health (CMV status not recorded). Some clones in this sample may be carry-over from other donors' samples.

J is TRBJ2-1 and V is TRBV20-1; no firm D call. Deletions cut 6 bases from V and 8 bases from J, with 11 bases between. CDR1 and CDR2 from the germline V gene are DFQATT and SNEGSKA (reference sequence). CDR3 size: 11 residues. As DNA, the CDR3 is TGCAGTGCCCCCCTTGGTGATGAGCAGTTCTTC. As protein: CSAPLGDEQFF.

In its sample, this clonotype was seen a few times. The chain joins TRBV18 to TRBJ2-3; D ambiguous. The germline CDR1 and CDR2 sequences are KGHSH and LQKENI. The CDR3 extends over 13 amino acids. Between the trimmed V and J ends, which lost 1 base and 2 bases, there was a span of 4 bases. The CDR3 is CASSPQSTDTQYF. CDR3 nucleotide sequence: TGTGCCAGCTCACCACAGTCCACAGATACGCAGTATTTT.

The CDR3 loop is CASSLFRNTEAFF. Written as DNA, the CDR3 is TGTGCCAGCAGTTTATTCAGGAACACTGAAGCTTTCTTT. This chain joins TRBV28 and TRBJ1-1; D call uncertain. The CDR3 sequence is 13 residues long. Trimming left V 1 base short and J 1 base short, with 4 bases between. Looked up from germline, CDR1 is MDHEN and CDR2 is SYDVKM.

This clonotype has ten or more counts. The V and J genes are TRBV19 and TRBJ2-1; D might be TRBD1 or TRBD2, each matching 7 bases. Germline V lookup: CDR1 LNHDA, CDR2 SQIVND (reference sequence). Trimming took 7 bases from V and 9 from J, leaving 22 bases between them. This CDR3 has 15 amino acids. The CDR3 nucleotides are TGTGCCAGTACCCCCAGCGGGACAGCAGCGATTGAGCAGTTCTTC. Translated: CASTPSGTAAIEQFF.

This clonotype appeared many times. This chain joins TRBV27 and TRBJ2-1; 7 bases are shared with TRBD1. CDR1 is MNHEY, CDR2 SMNVEV, per germline (reference sequence). The J segment lost 3 bases and the V segment lost 2 bases, leaving 7 bases of the junction unmatched. The CDR3 has 16 residues. The CDR3 DNA sequence: TGTGCCAGCAGTTTAAGGGGGCGGCAGAACTACAATGAGCAGTTCTTC. This sequence encodes CASSLRGRQNYNEQFF.

This clonotype showed up many times. The rearrangement joins TRBV7-2 to TRBJ2-3; 7 bases match TRBD1. Germline trimming cut 4 bases from V and 4 bases from J; bases unmatched to any gene: 2. This CDR3 has 13 residues. Per germline, CDR1 SGHTA and CDR2 FQGNSA. The CDR3 here is CASSSQGADTQYF. The CDR3 region has the DNA TGTGCCAGCAGCTCTCAGGGGGCAGATACGCAGTATTTT. The complete variable domain, with remaining parts taken from reference TRBV7-2 and TRBJ2-3, reads GAGVSQSPSNKVTEKGKDVELRCDPISGHTALYWYRQSLGQGLEFLIYFQGNSAPDKSGLPSDRFSAERTGGSVSTLTIQRTQQEDSAVYLCASSSQGADTQYFGPGTRLTVL.

Only a few counts were recorded for this clonotype. The chain recombines TRBV30 with TRBJ2-1, with D hard to call. Looked up from germline, CDR1 is GTSNPN and CDR2 is SVGIG (reference sequence). This CDR3 contains 11 residues. Between the trimmed V and J ends, which lost 3 bases and 10 bases, there was a span of 10 bases. CDR3 loop: CAWRPAREQFF. The CDR3 DNA reads TGTGCCTGGAGACCAGCGAGAGAGCAGTTCTTC.

This clonotype was seen a few times. The genes are TRBV2 and TRBJ1-2, with D maybe TRBD1 (5 bases). Germline V gene sequence: CDR1 SNHLY, CDR2 FYNNEI. Trimming pared 2 bases from V and 3 bases from J, leaving 13 bases between. The CDR3 spans 15 residues. CDR3 nucleotide sequence: TGTGCCAGCAGTGAACGGGGTACAGGAGACTATGGCTACACCTTC. It codes for CASSERGTGDYGYTF.

This clonotype was observed a handful of times. The rearrangement uses TRBV6-1 and TRBJ2-7; possible D gene TRBD1, 5 bases. This CDR3 contains 13 residues. The germline CDR1 and CDR2 sequences are MNHNS and SASEGT. Deletions cut 8 bases from V and 4 bases from J, with 15 bases between. Here the CDR3 reads CASGRVRAYEQYF. DNA for the CDR3: TGTGCCAGCGGCAGGGTCCGGGCGTACGAGCAGTACTTC.

The chain couples TRBV30 to TRBJ1-1; D perhaps matches TRBD1 (5 bases). This CDR3 is built from 12 residues. Per germline, CDR1 GTSNPN and CDR2 SVGIG (reference sequence). V was pared by 3 bases and J by 10 bases, with 15 bases between. The CDR3 bases are TGTGCCTGGAGCCGGGACCCCATGGGAGCTTTCTTT. Translated, it gives CAWSRDPMGAFF.

This clonotype was detected only a few times. The chain has TRBV7-3 and TRBJ1-3; a weak D match, TRBD1 (5 bases). The CDR3 totals 15 residues. V was clipped by 2 bases and J by 0 bases, with 8 bases between them. The germline V gene has CDR1 SGHTA and CDR2 FQGTGA. In nucleotides, the CDR3 is TGTGCCAGCAGCTTAGACAGCCACTCTGGAAACACCATATATTTT. Translating gives CASSLDSHSGNTIYF. Based on the CDR3 plus reference TRBV7-3 and TRBJ1-3, the full variable domain is GAGVSQTPSNKVTEKGKYVELRCDPISGHTALYWYRQSLGQGPEFLIYFQGTGAADDSGLPNDRFFAVRPEGSVSTLKIQRTERGDSAVYLCASSLDSHSGNTIYFGEGSWLTVV.

This clonotype showed up many times. The CDR3 sequence: CASSVGTGNTEAFF. The CDR3 nucleotides are TGTGCCAGCAGCGTCGGGACGGGAAACACTGAAGCTTTCTTT. The chain employs TRBV7-2 and TRBJ1-1; perhaps TRBD1 as D (5 bases). The CDR3 is 14 residues long. CDR1 is SGHTA and CDR2 is FQGNSA in the germline V gene. Trimming removed 5 bases from V and 2 bases from J, with 12 bases in between.

This sequence joins TRBV15 and TRBJ2-7, with no clear D. The CDR3 length is 16 residues. Trimming stripped 0 bases from V and 3 bases from J, with 15 bases between. Germline-derived CDR1 and CDR2 are LNHNV and YYDKDF (reference sequence). The CDR3 is CATSRDHGARIYEQYF. The CDR3 DNA sequence: TGTGCCACCAGCAGAGACCATGGCGCAAGGATCTACGAGCAGTACTTC.

V gene TRBV6-8 combines with J gene TRBJ2-7; the D gene is possibly TRBD1 (5 bases). This CDR3 is built from 16 residues. V gave up 6 bases and J gave up 3 bases, with 21 bases separating them. Germline V lookup: CDR1 MNHGY, CDR2 SAAAGT. As DNA, the CDR3 is TGTGCCAGCAGCAAACAGGTTCAGAGGAACGGCTACGAGCAGTACTTC. This encodes CASSKQVQRNGYEQYF.

This clonotype was observed a handful of times. The chain carries TRBV9 and TRBJ2-1, with a weak D call TRBD2 (7 bases). This CDR3 region has 16 residues. Deletions cut 4 bases from V and 8 bases from J, with 22 bases between. Germline CDR1 and CDR2: SGDLS and YYNGEE. The CDR3 loop is CASSPRGGGLWDEQFF. The CDR3 DNA reads as TGTGCCAGCAGCCCGCGAGGGGGGGGACTTTGGGATGAGCAGTTCTTC.

This clonotype was recorded at least ten times. V gene TRBV19 combines with J gene TRBJ2-7, with 8 bases fitting TRBD1. The CDR3 covers 14 residues. J gave up 2 bases and V 6 bases, and 6 bases lay outside the gene matches. The germline V gene encodes CDR1 LNHDA and CDR2 SQIVND (reference sequence). The CDR3 DNA is TGTGCCAGTAGGCGGACAGGGCGAACCTACGAGCAGTACTTC. Protein product: CASRRTGRTYEQYF.

The chain carries TRBV7-2 and TRBJ2-2; 11 bases match TRBD1. CDR3 length: 17 residues. Germline V gene data show CDR1 as SGHTA and CDR2 as FQGNSA. V trimming: 4 bases; J trimming: 9 bases; junction bases outside the gene matches: 13. CDR3 protein: CASSSYLDRGRLWELFF. DNA of the CDR3: TGTGCCAGCAGCTCCTACCTGGACAGGGGGCGGTTATGGGAGCTGTTTTTT. Variable domain in full (rest from reference TRBV7-2 and TRBJ2-2): GAGVSQSPSNKVTEKGKDVELRCDPISGHTALYWYRQSLGQGLEFLIYFQGNSAPDKSGLPSDRFSAERTGGSVSTLTIQRTQQEDSAVYLCASSSYLDRGRLWELFFGEGSRLTVL.

There are many counts of this clonotype. The V gene is TRBV6-2 or TRBV6-3, the J gene TRBJ2-7; 10 nucleotides align to TRBD2. The CDR3 loop spans 14 amino acids. The V gene's germline CDR1 is MNHEY and CDR2 SVGEGT. The V and J ends lost 10 bases and 3 bases, in that order; junction bases with no gene match: 9. CDR3 nucleotides: TGTGCCACGCTCCGACTAGCGGGCTTCTACGAGCAGTACTTC. Its protein is CATLRLAGFYEQYF.

The DNA of the CDR3 is TGTGCCACCAGTGATTCTCGGCGGGGCTATGGCTACACCTTC. It specifies CATSDSRRGYGYTF. The chain joins TRBV24-1 to TRBJ1-2; D not resolved. V shed 2 bases and J shed 4 bases, with 10 bases lying between them. The CDR3 runs 14 residues. Germline V gene data show CDR1 as KGHDR and CDR2 as SFDVKD.

This clonotype has ten or more counts. The chain links TRBV7-6 to TRBJ2-1; TRBD2 aligns across 10 bases. The CDR3 contains 16 residues. V was clipped by 3 bases and J by 8 bases; unmatched bases: 10. The germline CDR1 and CDR2 sequences are SGHVS and FNYEAQ. Here the CDR3 DNA reads TGTGCCAGCAGCTTCTTAGCGGGAGGACCTAGGGATGAGCAGTTCTTC. Its protein product is CASSFLAGGPRDEQFF.

This clonotype was seen a few times. The gene calls are TRBV24-1 and TRBJ2-3; D might be TRBD1 (7 bases). Germline V lookup: CDR1 KGHDR, CDR2 SFDVKD. There are 16 residues in the CDR3. Trimming shortened V by 3 bases and J by 0 bases, and 12 bases separated the two germline ends. CDR3 nucleotide sequence: TGTGCCACCAGTGATACGACAGGGAGGAGCACAGATACGCAGTATTTT. Its protein is CATSDTTGRSTDTQYF.